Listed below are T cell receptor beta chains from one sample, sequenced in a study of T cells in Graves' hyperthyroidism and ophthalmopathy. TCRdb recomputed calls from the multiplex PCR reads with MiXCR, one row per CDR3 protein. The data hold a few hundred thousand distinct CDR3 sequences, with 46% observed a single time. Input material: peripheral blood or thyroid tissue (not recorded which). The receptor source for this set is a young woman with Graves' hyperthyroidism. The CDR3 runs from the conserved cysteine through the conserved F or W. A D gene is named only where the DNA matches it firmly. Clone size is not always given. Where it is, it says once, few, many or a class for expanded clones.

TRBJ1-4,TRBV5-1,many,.,CASSLGDIPTTNEKLFF,TGCGCCAGCAGCCTCGGGGATATACCCACAACTAATGAAAAACTGTTTTTT
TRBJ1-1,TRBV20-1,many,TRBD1,CSAHSQGRETEAFF,TGCAGTGCTCATTCACAGGGGCGAGAGACTGAAGCTTTCTTT
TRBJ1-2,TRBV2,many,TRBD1,CASTYRGIYGYTF,TGTGCCAGCACGTACAGGGGAATCTATGGCTACACCTTC
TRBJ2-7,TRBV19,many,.,CASSAGASDSYEQYF,TGTGCCAGTAGTGCCGGCGCTAGCGATTCCTACGAGCAGTACTTC
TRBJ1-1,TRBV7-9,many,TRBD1,CASSLGTGEVTEAFF,TGTGCCAGCAGCTTAGGGACAGGGGAGGTCACTGAAGCTTTCTTT
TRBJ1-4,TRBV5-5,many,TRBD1,CASSFWDRVNEKLFF,TGTGCCAGCAGCTTTTGGGACAGGGTTAATGAAAAACTGTTTTTT
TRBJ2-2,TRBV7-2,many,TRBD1,CASSMTGGDTGELFF,TGTGCCAGCAGCATGACAGGGGGGGACACCGGGGAGCTGTTTTTT
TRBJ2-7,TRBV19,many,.,CASSIGGRGGEQYF,TGTGCCAGTAGTATTGGGGGGCGCGGTGGCGAGCAGTACTTC
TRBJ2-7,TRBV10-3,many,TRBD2,CAISDASGNTYEQYF,TGTGCCATCAGTGATGCTAGCGGGAACACCTACGAGCAGTACTTC
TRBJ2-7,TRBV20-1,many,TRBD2,CSASAGLADLRWQYF,TGCAGTGCTAGTGCAGGACTAGCGGACCTACGTTGGCAGTACTTC
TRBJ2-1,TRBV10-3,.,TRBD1,CAISLPFRQGKVNEQFF,TGTGCCATCAGCCTCCCTTTCAGACAGGGGAAGGTAAATGAGCAGTTCTTC
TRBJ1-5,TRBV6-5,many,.,CASSYRDDQPQHF,TGTGCCAGCAGTTACAGGGATGATCAGCCCCAGCATTTT
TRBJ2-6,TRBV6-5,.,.,CASSFEGSTGANVLTF,TGTGCCAGCAGTTTCGAGGGCAGCACCGGGGCCAACGTCCTGACTTTC
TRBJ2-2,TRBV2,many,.,CASQFANTGELFF,TGTGCCAGTCAGTTCGCGAACACCGGGGAGCTGTTTTTT
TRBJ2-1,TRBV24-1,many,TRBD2,CATSDPWGTSDNEQFF,TGTGCCACCAGTGATCCATGGGGGACTAGCGACAATGAGCAGTTCTTC